This TCR beta chain was found in a study of blood T cells in healthy people across ages. Whole-study context: Template-switching capture recovered about one barcoded beta molecule per two T cells. Points from the study as a whole: Bulk PBMC profiling left naive and antigen-experienced comparisons inconclusive.

V was clipped by 5 bases and J by 0 bases; unmatched bases: 4. The germline gives CDR1 SNHLY, CDR2 FYNNEI. The CDR3 runs to 15 residues. To note about this clonotype: Its antigen remains unknown.

Alongside a J-beta primer mix, a sample-barcoded 5' primer served in a second PCR lasting about 7 to 11 cycles. A template-switch adaptor containing 12 random nucleotides labeled each cDNA molecule. The yield of each sample was at least 2.5 million CDR3-containing paired-end reads. TCRdb reprocessed the 5' RACE reads via MiXCR and lists one record per CDR3 protein. The sample holds 550,000 to 700,000 distinct CDR3 sequences, roughly a quarter seen once. Sample: blood. The TCR originated in a woman between 70 and 85 years old in good health. The V and J genes are TRBV2 and TRBJ2-1; TRBD1 matches at 7 bases. This CDR3 reads CASSPDRSSYNEQFF. As DNA, the CDR3 is TGTGCCAGCAGTCCGGACAGGTCCTCCTACAATGAGCAGTTCTTC.